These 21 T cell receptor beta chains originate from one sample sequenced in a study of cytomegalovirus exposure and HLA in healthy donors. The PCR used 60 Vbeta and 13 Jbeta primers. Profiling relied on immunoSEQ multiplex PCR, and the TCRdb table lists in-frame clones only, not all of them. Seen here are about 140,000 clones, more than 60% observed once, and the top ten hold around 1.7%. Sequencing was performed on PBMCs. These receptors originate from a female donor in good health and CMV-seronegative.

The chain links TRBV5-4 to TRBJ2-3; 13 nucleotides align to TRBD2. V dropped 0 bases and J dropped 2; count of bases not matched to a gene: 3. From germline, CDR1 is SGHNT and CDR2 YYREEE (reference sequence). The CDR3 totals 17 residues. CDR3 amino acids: CASSLEGLAGYTDTQYF. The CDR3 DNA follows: TGTGCCAGCAGCTTGGAGGGACTAGCGGGGTACACAGATACGCAGTATTTT. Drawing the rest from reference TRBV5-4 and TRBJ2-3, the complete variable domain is ETGVTQSPTHLIKTRGQQVTLRCSSQSGHNTVSWYQQALGQGPQFIFQYYREEENGRGNFPPRFSGLQFPNYSSELNVNALELDDSALYLCASSLEGLAGYTDTQYFGPGTRLTVL.

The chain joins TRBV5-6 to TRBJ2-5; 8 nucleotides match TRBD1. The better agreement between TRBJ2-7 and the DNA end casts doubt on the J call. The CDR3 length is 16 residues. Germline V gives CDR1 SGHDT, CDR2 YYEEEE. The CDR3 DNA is TGTGCCAGCAGCCTCCTCGACAGGGGCGGTATGGACGAGCAGTACTTC. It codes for CASSLLDRGGMDEQYF.

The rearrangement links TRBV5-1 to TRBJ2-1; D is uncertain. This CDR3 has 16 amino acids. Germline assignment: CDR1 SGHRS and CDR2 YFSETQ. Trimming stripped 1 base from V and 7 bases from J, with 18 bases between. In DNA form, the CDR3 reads TGCGCCAGCAGCTTGCCCACCACCCCGGGTGGAAATGAGCAGTTCTTC. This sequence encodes CASSLPTTPGGNEQFF.

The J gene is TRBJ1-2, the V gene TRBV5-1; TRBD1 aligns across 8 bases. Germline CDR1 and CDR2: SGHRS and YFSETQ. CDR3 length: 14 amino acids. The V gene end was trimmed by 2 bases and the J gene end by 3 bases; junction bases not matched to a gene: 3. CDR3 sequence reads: CASSFTGGDYGYTF. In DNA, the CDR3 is TGCGCCAGCAGCTTTACAGGGGGGGACTATGGCTACACCTTC.

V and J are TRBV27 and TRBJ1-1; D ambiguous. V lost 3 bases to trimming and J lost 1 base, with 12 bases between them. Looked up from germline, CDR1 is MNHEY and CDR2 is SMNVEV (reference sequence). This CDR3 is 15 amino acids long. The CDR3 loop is CASSFLRSQNTEAFF. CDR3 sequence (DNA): TGTGCCAGCAGTTTTTTAAGGAGTCAGAACACTGAAGCTTTCTTT.

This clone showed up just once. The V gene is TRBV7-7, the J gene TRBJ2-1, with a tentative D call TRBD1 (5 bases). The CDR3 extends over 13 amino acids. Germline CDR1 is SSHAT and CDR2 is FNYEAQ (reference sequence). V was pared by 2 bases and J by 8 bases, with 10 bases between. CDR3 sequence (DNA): TGTGCCAGCAGCTTAAGAGCAGGGCATGAGCAGTTCTTC. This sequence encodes CASSLRAGHEQFF. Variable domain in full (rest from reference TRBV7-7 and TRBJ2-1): GAGVSQSPRYKVTKRGQDVTLRCDPISSHATLYWYQQALGQGPEFLTYFNYEAQPDKSGLPSDRFSAERPEGSISTLTIQRTEQRDSAMYRCASSLRAGHEQFFGPGTRLTVL.

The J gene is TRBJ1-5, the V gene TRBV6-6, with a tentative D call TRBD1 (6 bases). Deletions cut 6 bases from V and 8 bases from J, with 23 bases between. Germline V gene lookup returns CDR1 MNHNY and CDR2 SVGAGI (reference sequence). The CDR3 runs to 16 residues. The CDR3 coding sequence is TGTGCCAGCAGCCCAAGGGGGGGGGCTGCTGTAGAGCCCCAGCATTTT. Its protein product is CASSPRGGAAVEPQHF.

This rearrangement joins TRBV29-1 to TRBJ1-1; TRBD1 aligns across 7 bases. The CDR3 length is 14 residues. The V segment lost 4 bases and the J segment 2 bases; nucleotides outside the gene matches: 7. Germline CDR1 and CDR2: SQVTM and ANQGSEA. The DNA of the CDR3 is TGCAGCGTTGGAGGGGGCGCGGTAAACACTGAAGCTTTCTTT. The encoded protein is CSVGGGAVNTEAFF.

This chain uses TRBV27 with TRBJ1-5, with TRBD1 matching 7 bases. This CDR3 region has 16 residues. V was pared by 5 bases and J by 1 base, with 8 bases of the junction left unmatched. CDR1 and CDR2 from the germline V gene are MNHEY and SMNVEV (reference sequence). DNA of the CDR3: TGTGCCAGCAGTCCGAGCCCAGGGGGGAGCAATCAGCCCCAGCATTTT. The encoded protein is CASSPSPGGSNQPQHF.

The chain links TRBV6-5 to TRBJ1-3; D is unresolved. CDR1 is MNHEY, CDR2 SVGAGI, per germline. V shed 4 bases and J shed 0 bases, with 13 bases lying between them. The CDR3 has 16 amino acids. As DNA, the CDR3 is TGTGCCAGCAGTTTTCAGTCCATCGACTCTGGAAACACCATATATTTT. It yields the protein CASSFQSIDSGNTIYF.

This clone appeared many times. Written as DNA, the CDR3 is TGCAGCGTTGGTCCGGGGGAGGGGTACGAGCAGTACTTC. Its translation: CSVGPGEGYEQYF. The rearrangement uses TRBV29-1 and TRBJ2-7; 7 bases are a match to TRBD2. Germline-derived CDR1 and CDR2 are SQVTM and ANQGSEA. There are 13 residues in the CDR3. V lost 4 bases and J lost 4; bases outside the gene matches: 7.

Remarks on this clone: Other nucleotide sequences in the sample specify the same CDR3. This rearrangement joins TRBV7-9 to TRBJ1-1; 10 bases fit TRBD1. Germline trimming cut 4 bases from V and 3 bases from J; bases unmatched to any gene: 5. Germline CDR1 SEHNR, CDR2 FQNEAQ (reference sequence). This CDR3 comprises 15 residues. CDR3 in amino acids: CASSSTGTGDTEAFF. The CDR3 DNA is TGTGCCAGCAGCTCCACTGGGACAGGGGACACTGAAGCTTTCTTT.

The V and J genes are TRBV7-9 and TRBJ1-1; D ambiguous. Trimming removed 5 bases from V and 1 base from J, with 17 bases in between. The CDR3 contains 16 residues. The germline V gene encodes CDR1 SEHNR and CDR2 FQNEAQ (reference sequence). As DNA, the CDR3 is TGTGCCAGCAGCCCTCCTTGGGAGGGCGAGAACACTGAAGCTTTCTTT. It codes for CASSPPWEGENTEAFF.

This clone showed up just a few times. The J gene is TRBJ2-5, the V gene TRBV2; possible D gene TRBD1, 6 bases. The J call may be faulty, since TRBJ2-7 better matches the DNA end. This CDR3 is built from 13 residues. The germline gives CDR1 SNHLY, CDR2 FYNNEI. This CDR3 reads CASSEQGMNEQYF. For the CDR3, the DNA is TGTGCCAGCAGTGAACAGGGGATGAACGAGCAGTACTTC.

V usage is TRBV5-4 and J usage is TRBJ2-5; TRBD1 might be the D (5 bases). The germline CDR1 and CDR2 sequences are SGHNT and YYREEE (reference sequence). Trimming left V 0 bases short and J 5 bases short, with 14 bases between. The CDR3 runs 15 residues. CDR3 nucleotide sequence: TGTGCCAGCAGCTTGGATGCGGCAGGGTGGGAGACCCAGTACTTC. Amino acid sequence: CASSLDAAGWETQYF.

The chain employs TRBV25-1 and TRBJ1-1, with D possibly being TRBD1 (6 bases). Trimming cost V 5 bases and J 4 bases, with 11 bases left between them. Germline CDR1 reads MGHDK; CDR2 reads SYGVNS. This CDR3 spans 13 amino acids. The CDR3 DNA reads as TGTGCCAGCAGTCAAACAGGGAGCACTGAAGCTTTCTTT. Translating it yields CASSQTGSTEAFF.

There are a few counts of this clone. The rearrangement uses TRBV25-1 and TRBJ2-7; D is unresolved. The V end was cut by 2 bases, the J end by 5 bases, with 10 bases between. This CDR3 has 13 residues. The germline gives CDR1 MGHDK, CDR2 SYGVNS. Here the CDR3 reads CASSESEVDEQYF. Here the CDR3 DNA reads TGTGCCAGCAGTGAAAGCGAGGTGGACGAGCAGTACTTC.

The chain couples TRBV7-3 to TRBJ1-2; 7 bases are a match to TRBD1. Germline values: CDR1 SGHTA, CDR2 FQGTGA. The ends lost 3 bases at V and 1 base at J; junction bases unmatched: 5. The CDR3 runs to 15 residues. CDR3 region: CASSFDRDSNYGYTF. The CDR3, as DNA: TGTGCCAGCAGCTTTGACCGGGACAGTAACTATGGCTACACCTTC.

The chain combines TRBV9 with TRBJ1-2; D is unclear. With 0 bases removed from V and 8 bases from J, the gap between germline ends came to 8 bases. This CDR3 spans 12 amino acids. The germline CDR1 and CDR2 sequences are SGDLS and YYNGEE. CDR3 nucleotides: TGTGCCAGCAGCGTAGTCCCTGAGGGCTACACCTTC. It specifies CASSVVPEGYTF.

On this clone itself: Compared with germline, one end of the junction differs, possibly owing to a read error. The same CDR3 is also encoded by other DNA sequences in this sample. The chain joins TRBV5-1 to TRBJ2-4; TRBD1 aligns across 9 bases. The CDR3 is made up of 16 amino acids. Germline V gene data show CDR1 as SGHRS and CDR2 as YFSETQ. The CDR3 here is CASSFPGQGIKNIQYF. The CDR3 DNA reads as TGTGCCAGCAGCTTTCCGGGACAGGGTATCAAAAACATTCAGTACTTC.

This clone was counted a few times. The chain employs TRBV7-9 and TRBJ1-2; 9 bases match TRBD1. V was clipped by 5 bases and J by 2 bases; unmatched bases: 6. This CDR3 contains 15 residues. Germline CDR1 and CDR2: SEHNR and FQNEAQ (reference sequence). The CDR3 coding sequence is TGTGCCAGCAGCCGAGGACAGGGGAAAAACTATGGCTACACCTTC. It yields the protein CASSRGQGKNYGYTF.